One and the same sample provided the 25 T cell receptor beta chains below, sequenced in a study of beta chain features in type 1 diabetes (dated by TCRdb to about 2018). Library method: the immunoSEQ multiplex PCR assay. The High Capacity cDNA Reverse Transcription Kit was used to reverse transcribe all of the isolated RNA, meaning that expressed TCRB transcripts were what got sequenced. Not all clones reach the TCRdb copy of this immuneACCESS table, which keeps in-frame sequences only. Checked studies attribute under half of the gap to unresolved V genes and leave the rest unexplained. The sample yields 300,000 to 450,000 clones; around 12% were counted once. The leading ten clones occupy 0.017% of the sample. Sequenced: naive CD4+ T cells from blood. The sample's cell subset or site label, in plain terms: true naive CD4+ T cells. Receptors were obtained from a man between 18 and 29 years old in good health.

This clone has a handful of counts. Other nucleotide sequences from this sample produce the same CDR3. The V and J genes are TRBV28 and TRBJ1-2; possible D gene TRBD1, 6 bases. The CDR3 is 14 residues long. Germline V gives CDR1 MDHEN, CDR2 SYDVKM. V lost 6 bases and J lost 4, with 15 bases in between. Written as DNA, the CDR3 is TGTGCCAGCAGCCTCTCGGGGGGCCCCTATGGCTACACCTTC. As protein: CASSLSGGPYGYTF.

The chain employs TRBV9 and TRBJ2-3; a possible D gene is TRBD2 (5 bases). This CDR3 is 16 amino acids long. Germline V gene sequence: CDR1 SGDLS, CDR2 YYNGEE. V was trimmed by 0 bases and J by 2 bases, leaving 13 bases between them. The CDR3 here is CASSVGLDYNTDTQYF. The CDR3 nucleotides are TGTGCCAGCAGCGTAGGTTTAGACTACAACACAGATACGCAGTATTTT.

This clone turned up a few times. The V and J genes are TRBV6-5 and TRBJ2-7; D uncertain. Germline CDR1 MNHEY, CDR2 SVGAGI. The CDR3 sequence is 10 residues long. The ends were cut back, 5 bases at V and 8 bases at J, with 7 bases in the middle. Here the CDR3 reads CASSLRKQYF. The CDR3 DNA is TGTGCCAGCAGTCTGAGAAAGCAGTACTTC.

The genes are TRBV7-6 and TRBJ1-5, with 7 bases identical to TRBD1. The trim removed 3 bases at V and 12 bases at J, leaving 5 bases unmatched. Germline CDR1 and CDR2: SGHVS and FNYEAQ. The CDR3 consists of 12 residues. CDR3 coding DNA: TGTGCCAGCAGCTTTTCAGGGGGAGACCAGCATTTT. This sequence encodes CASSFSGGDQHF.

This clone came up once. The gene calls are TRBV18 and TRBJ2-2; D call uncertain. CDR1 and CDR2 (germline): KGHSH, LQKENI. The CDR3 consists of 16 residues. Trimming removed 1 base from V and 0 bases from J, with 9 bases in between. For the CDR3, the DNA is TGTGCCAGCTCACCACGGTCACTCACGAACACCGGGGAGCTGTTTTTT. Its protein product is CASSPRSLTNTGELFF.

The chain has TRBV5-1 and TRBJ2-7, with a tentative D call TRBD2 (5 bases). Germline assignment: CDR1 SGHRS and CDR2 YFSETQ. The length of the CDR3 is 15 residues. Trimming left V 0 bases short and J 6 bases short, with 16 bases between. This CDR3 reads CASSLALRAPGEQYF. The CDR3 DNA sequence: TGCGCCAGCAGCTTGGCCTTGAGGGCCCCGGGCGAGCAGTACTTC.

The J gene is TRBJ1-4, the V gene TRBV7-2; D is uncertain. The CDR3 has 13 amino acids. Germline CDR1 SGHTA, CDR2 FQGNSA. Deletions cut 6 bases from V and 12 bases from J, with 17 bases between. The CDR3 reads CASRPDRLGELFF. The CDR3 region has the DNA TGTGCCAGCAGGCCGGACCGCCTCGGGGAACTGTTTTTT.

This clone was recorded a few times. The chain combines TRBV30 with TRBJ1-3; 7 nucleotides agree with TRBD1. Germline lookup yields CDR1 GTSNPN and CDR2 SVGIG (reference sequence). J lost 1 base, V lost 5 bases, and 5 bases had no gene match. This CDR3 region has 14 residues. The CDR3 loop reads CAWGPGGSGNTIYF. As DNA, the CDR3 is TGTGCCTGGGGGCCAGGGGGTTCTGGAAACACCATATATTTT.

The chain has TRBV10-3 and TRBJ1-2, with TRBD1 matching 7 bases. After removal of 3 bases from V and 1 base from J, the junction contained 2 bases not matched to a gene. The CDR3 has 14 amino acids. The germline gives CDR1 ENHRY, CDR2 SYGVKD. The DNA of the CDR3 is TGTGCCATCAGTGAACAGGGGCTTAACTATGGCTACACCTTC. It translates to CAISEQGLNYGYTF.

This clone has only a few counts. This chain links TRBV7-2 with TRBJ2-7, with 7 bases identical to TRBD2. The CDR3 spans 15 residues. CDR1 is SGHTA and CDR2 is FQGNSA in the germline V gene. Trimming removed 3 bases from V and 0 bases from J; junction bases left unmatched: 5. CDR3 sequence (DNA): TGTGCCAGCAGCTTGGTCACTAGCGACTCCTACGAGCAGTACTTC. It specifies CASSLVTSDSYEQYF.

The V gene is TRBV4-3, the J gene TRBJ2-1; TRBD1 is a possible D gene (6 bases). The CDR3 loop spans 17 amino acids. Trimming removed 1 base at V and 4 bases at J, with 17 bases between. Per the germline V gene, CDR1 is LGHNA and CDR2 is YSLEER. For the CDR3, the DNA is TGCGCCAGCAGCCAAGTTGTAGGTCAGGGGCCTTACAATGAGCAGTTCTTC. Protein: CASSQVVGQGPYNEQFF.

The gene calls are TRBV4-2 and TRBJ2-2, with D unresolved. Germline V gene sequence: CDR1 LGHNA, CDR2 YNFKEQ. CDR3 length: 14 amino acids. V lost 1 base and J lost 7, with 10 bases in between. The CDR3, as DNA: TGTGCCAGCAGCCAAGTCCTTTTTATCGGGGAGCTGTTTTTT. Its protein product is CASSQVLFIGELFF.

This clone was seen repeatedly, ten times or more. V gene TRBV7-9 combines with J gene TRBJ2-7, with D unclear. The CDR3 spans 15 residues. V was trimmed by 1 base and J by 0 bases, leaving 10 bases between them. The germline CDR1 and CDR2 sequences are SEHNR and FQNEAQ (reference sequence). The CDR3 coding sequence is TGTGCCAGCAGCTTAGAGGCGGAGAGCTCCTACGAGCAGTACTTC. Translating gives CASSLEAESSYEQYF.

This clone was found a few times. The chain is built from TRBV19 and TRBJ2-1; the D gene is possibly TRBD1 (5 bases). The CDR3 has 15 amino acids. Germline CDR1 and CDR2: LNHDA and SQIVND (reference sequence). With 5 bases removed from V and 0 bases from J, the gap between germline ends came to 11 bases. The CDR3 reads CASSYRQISYNEQFF. The CDR3 nucleotides are TGTGCCAGTAGTTACAGGCAAATCTCCTACAATGAGCAGTTCTTC.

The V gene is TRBV5-1, the J gene TRBJ2-7, with 10 bases lining up with TRBD1. V lost 0 bases, J lost 7 bases, and 10 bases stayed unmatched. The CDR3 sequence is 16 residues long. Germline CDR1 reads SGHRS; CDR2 reads YFSETQ. CDR3 region: CASSLDDGTGAGEQYF. The CDR3 nucleotides read TGCGCCAGCAGCTTGGATGACGGGACAGGGGCTGGAGAGCAGTACTTC.

CDR3 residues: CASSFGGRTDTQYF. The CDR3 DNA reads TGTGCCAGCAGCTTCGGGGGTCGAACAGATACGCAGTATTTT. The chain uses TRBV7-2 and TRBJ2-3; weak D call: TRBD2 (6 bases). V was trimmed by 3 bases and J by 3 bases, leaving 10 bases between them. The CDR3 runs to 14 residues. Germline V gene lookup returns CDR1 SGHTA and CDR2 FQGNSA.

This sequence joins TRBV6-1 and TRBJ2-5; no definite D call. The germline V gene has CDR1 MNHNS and CDR2 SASEGT. This CDR3 is 13 amino acids long. V lost 5 bases and J lost 5, with 12 bases in between. This chain's CDR3 is CASSSVAEETQYF. The CDR3 nucleotides are TGTGCCAGCAGTTCCGTAGCCGAGGAGACCCAGTACTTC.

This clone was detected a few times. The chain joins TRBV7-3 to TRBJ1-1; weak D call: TRBD1 (5 bases). The CDR3 is made up of 17 amino acids. Trimming shortened V by 1 base and J by 1 base, and 16 bases separated the two germline ends. Germline V CDR1 and CDR2: SGHTA, FQGTGA. In DNA form, the CDR3 reads TGTGCCAGCAGCTTAAAAGCCCTCGGACAAACGAACACTGAAGCTTTCTTT. Translating gives CASSLKALGQTNTEAFF. Supplemented by reference TRBV7-3 and TRBJ1-1, the full variable domain reads GAGVSQTPSNKVTEKGKYVELRCDPISGHTALYWYRQSLGQGPEFLIYFQGTGAADDSGLPNDRFFAVRPEGSVSTLKIQRTERGDSAVYLCASSLKALGQTNTEAFFGQGTRLTVV.

This clone was picked up a small number of times. This chain connects TRBV28 to TRBJ2-1, with 7 bases aligning to TRBD2. The ends lost 5 bases at V and 2 bases at J; junction bases unmatched: 9. In germline, CDR1 is MDHEN, CDR2 SYDVKM. This CDR3 spans 16 amino acids. DNA for the CDR3: TGTGCCAGCAGTCCCGTTTCCAGCGGGACCTACAATGAGCAGTTCTTC. Translating gives CASSPVSSGTYNEQFF. Variable domain in full (rest from reference TRBV28 and TRBJ2-1): DVKVTQSSRYLVKRTGEKVFLECVQDMDHENMFWYRQDPGLGLRLIYFSYDVKMKEKGDIPEGYSVSREKKERFSLILESASTNQTSMYLCASSPVSSGTYNEQFFGPGTRLTVL.

The gene calls are TRBV4-3 and TRBJ2-1; D call uncertain. Germline CDR1 LGHNA, CDR2 YSLEER. This CDR3 has 14 residues. V was clipped by 0 bases and J by 6 bases, with 9 bases between them. The CDR3 loop reads CASSQDRYSNEQFF. The CDR3 coding sequence is TGCGCCAGCAGCCAAGATCGGTATAGCAATGAGCAGTTCTTC.

This clone was observed a few times. The chain uses TRBV2 and TRBJ2-2; tentatively, D is TRBD1 (6 bases). CDR1 SNHLY and CDR2 FYNNEI come from the germline V gene. The CDR3 contains 15 residues. Trimming took off 6 bases at V and 4 bases at J, with 15 bases between the two ends. The CDR3 bases are TGTGCCAGCAGACCTACAGGGAAGGGCACCGGGGAGCTGTTTTTT. It encodes CASRPTGKGTGELFF.

This clone was recorded a few times. The rearrangement links TRBV10-3 to TRBJ2-1; TRBD2 is a possible D gene (5 bases). Germline CDR1 and CDR2: ENHRY and SYGVKD. V lost 10 bases and J lost 10, with 17 bases in between. This CDR3 comprises 12 residues. The CDR3 loop reads CATRWGEREQFF. The CDR3 DNA reads TGTGCCACCCGGTGGGGAGAACGGGAGCAGTTCTTC.

This clone has only a few counts. The CDR3 loop is CASSRNFQRDNEQFF. Here the CDR3 DNA reads TGTGCCAGCTCACGCAACTTCCAGCGCGACAATGAGCAGTTCTTC. V and J are TRBV18 and TRBJ2-1; D is unresolved. This CDR3 spans 15 amino acids. Germline assignment: CDR1 KGHSH and CDR2 LQKENI. V was pared by 4 bases and J by 5 bases, with 15 bases between.

There are a few counts of this clone. This chain uses TRBV15 with TRBJ2-7; D is unresolved. Between the trimmed V and J ends, which lost 5 bases and 5 bases, there was a span of 10 bases. In germline, CDR1 is LNHNV, CDR2 YYDKDF (reference sequence). CDR3 length equals 12 residues. The CDR3 is CATSRLGNEQYF. The CDR3 DNA reads TGTGCCACCAGCCGACTTGGAAACGAGCAGTACTTC. The full variable domain, completed using reference TRBV15 and TRBJ2-7, is DAMVIQNPRYQVTQFGKPVTLSCSQTLNHNVMYWYQQKSSQAPKLLFHYYDKDFNNEADTPDNFQSRRPNTSFCFLDIRSPGLGDTAMYLCATSRLGNEQYFGPGTRLTVT.

The chain carries TRBV30 and TRBJ1-2; maybe TRBD1 (6 bases). V lost 8 bases to trimming and J lost 2 bases, with 21 bases between them. Germline V gene data show CDR1 as GTSNPN and CDR2 as SVGIG (reference sequence). The CDR3 covers 15 residues. The DNA of the CDR3 is TGTGCCGGAAAACAGGGAACGGACAACAACTATGGCTACACCTTC. Translation gives CAGKQGTDNNYGYTF.